The present T cell receptor (beta chain) was sequenced within a study of blood T cell repertoires in COVID-19. Turning to the study itself: Acute and convalescent COVID-19 specimens originated in the United States, Italy and Spain. From T cells, B-cell-depleted T cells, or PBMCs came the material, which was cDNA or gDNA.

This CDR3 comprises 15 residues. The germline V gene encodes CDR1 SGHVS and CDR2 FNYEAQ. The V segment lost 2 bases and the J segment 9 bases; nucleotides outside the gene matches: 7. TCRdb's copy holds only in-frame clones and misses some; the assay was immunoSEQ multiplex PCR. This table has over 200,000 clones, almost 85% appearing once. The sequenced sample was PBMCs or T cells enriched from blood (not recorded which). This sequence joins TRBV7-6 and TRBJ1-6, with 7 bases aligning to TRBD1. The receptor comes from a man aged 35-49 years who had recovered from COVID-19. The CDR3 DNA reads TGTGCCAGCAGCTTACAAGGAGGGGGCGGTTCACCCCTCCACTTT. As protein: CASSLQGGGGSPLHF. Complete variable domain (other parts from reference TRBV7-6 and TRBJ1-6): GAGVSQSPRYKVTKRGQDVALRCDPISGHVSLYWYRQALGQGPEFLTYFNYEAQQDKSGLPNDRFSAERPEGSISTLTIQRTEQRDSAMYRCASSLQGGGGSPLHFGNGTRLTVT.